This TCR beta chain was recorded in a study of T cell repertoires in cytomegalovirus infection. The study, taken as a whole, reports: Cumulative frequency (of public TCR beta family members) identified carriers of CMV plus the relevant HLA. HLA-C-restricted CMV clonotypes gave the most frequent clonotype in two of eight donors.

TCRdb re-derived calls from the reads in MiXCR, one entry per CDR3 protein. Counted here are approximately 1,000,000 distinct CDR3 sequences, about a third occurring once; the ten biggest clones make up roughly an eighth. This clonotype has a handful of counts. Its antigen is unknown. This CDR3 is 15 amino acids long. V was cut by 3 bases and J by 7 bases, with 13 bases left in between. The germline CDR1 and CDR2 sequences are MNHNS and SASEGT. This sample comprised cultured CD8+ T cells from PBMCs, obtained from culture after CMV antigen stimulation. This receptor was identified in a human donor in good health (CMV status not recorded). Some clones in this sample may be carry-over from other donors' samples. This rearrangement joins TRBV6-1 to TRBJ1-6; D is ambiguous. This chain's CDR3 is CASSDSPISNSPLHF. The DNA for the CDR3 is TGTGCCAGCAGTGATTCCCCCATAAGCAATTCACCCCTCCACTTT.